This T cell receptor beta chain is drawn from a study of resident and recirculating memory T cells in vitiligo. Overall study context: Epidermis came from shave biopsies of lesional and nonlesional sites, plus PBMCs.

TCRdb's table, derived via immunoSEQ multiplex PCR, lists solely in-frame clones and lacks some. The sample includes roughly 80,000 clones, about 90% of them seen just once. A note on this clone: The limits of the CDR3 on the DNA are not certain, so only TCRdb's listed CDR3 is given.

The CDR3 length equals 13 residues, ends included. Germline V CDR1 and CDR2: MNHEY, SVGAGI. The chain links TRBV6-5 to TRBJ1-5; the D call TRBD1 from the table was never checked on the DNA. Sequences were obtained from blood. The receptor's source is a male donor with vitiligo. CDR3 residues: CASSWGQGAGEHF.